This T cell receptor beta chain derives from a study of T cells in Graves' hyperthyroidism and ophthalmopathy. The source material, RNA transcripts, was used to amplify TCR beta CDR3 regions. RT-PCR in the first round (using the HTBI primer set) targeted the TCR CDR3. TCRdb reprocessed the multiplex PCR reads with MiXCR, giving one entry per CDR3 protein. The sample has approximately 870,000 distinct CDR3 sequences; more than 30% are singletons. Germline assignment: CDR1 MGHRA and CDR2 YSYEKL. Between the trimmed V and J ends, which lost 3 bases and 3 bases, there was a span of 30 bases. The CDR3 has 20 amino acids.

The chain carries TRBV4-1 and TRBJ2-7; D possibly corresponds to TRBD2 (6 bases). This sequence originates from a man aged 18 to 30 with Graves' hyperthyroidism. The sequenced material came from blood. The CDR3: CASSHDCWRGLSDLLYEQYF. The CDR3 bases are TGCGCCAGCAGCCACGACTGTTGGCGGGGCCTCTCGGACCTACTCTACGAGCAGTACTTC.